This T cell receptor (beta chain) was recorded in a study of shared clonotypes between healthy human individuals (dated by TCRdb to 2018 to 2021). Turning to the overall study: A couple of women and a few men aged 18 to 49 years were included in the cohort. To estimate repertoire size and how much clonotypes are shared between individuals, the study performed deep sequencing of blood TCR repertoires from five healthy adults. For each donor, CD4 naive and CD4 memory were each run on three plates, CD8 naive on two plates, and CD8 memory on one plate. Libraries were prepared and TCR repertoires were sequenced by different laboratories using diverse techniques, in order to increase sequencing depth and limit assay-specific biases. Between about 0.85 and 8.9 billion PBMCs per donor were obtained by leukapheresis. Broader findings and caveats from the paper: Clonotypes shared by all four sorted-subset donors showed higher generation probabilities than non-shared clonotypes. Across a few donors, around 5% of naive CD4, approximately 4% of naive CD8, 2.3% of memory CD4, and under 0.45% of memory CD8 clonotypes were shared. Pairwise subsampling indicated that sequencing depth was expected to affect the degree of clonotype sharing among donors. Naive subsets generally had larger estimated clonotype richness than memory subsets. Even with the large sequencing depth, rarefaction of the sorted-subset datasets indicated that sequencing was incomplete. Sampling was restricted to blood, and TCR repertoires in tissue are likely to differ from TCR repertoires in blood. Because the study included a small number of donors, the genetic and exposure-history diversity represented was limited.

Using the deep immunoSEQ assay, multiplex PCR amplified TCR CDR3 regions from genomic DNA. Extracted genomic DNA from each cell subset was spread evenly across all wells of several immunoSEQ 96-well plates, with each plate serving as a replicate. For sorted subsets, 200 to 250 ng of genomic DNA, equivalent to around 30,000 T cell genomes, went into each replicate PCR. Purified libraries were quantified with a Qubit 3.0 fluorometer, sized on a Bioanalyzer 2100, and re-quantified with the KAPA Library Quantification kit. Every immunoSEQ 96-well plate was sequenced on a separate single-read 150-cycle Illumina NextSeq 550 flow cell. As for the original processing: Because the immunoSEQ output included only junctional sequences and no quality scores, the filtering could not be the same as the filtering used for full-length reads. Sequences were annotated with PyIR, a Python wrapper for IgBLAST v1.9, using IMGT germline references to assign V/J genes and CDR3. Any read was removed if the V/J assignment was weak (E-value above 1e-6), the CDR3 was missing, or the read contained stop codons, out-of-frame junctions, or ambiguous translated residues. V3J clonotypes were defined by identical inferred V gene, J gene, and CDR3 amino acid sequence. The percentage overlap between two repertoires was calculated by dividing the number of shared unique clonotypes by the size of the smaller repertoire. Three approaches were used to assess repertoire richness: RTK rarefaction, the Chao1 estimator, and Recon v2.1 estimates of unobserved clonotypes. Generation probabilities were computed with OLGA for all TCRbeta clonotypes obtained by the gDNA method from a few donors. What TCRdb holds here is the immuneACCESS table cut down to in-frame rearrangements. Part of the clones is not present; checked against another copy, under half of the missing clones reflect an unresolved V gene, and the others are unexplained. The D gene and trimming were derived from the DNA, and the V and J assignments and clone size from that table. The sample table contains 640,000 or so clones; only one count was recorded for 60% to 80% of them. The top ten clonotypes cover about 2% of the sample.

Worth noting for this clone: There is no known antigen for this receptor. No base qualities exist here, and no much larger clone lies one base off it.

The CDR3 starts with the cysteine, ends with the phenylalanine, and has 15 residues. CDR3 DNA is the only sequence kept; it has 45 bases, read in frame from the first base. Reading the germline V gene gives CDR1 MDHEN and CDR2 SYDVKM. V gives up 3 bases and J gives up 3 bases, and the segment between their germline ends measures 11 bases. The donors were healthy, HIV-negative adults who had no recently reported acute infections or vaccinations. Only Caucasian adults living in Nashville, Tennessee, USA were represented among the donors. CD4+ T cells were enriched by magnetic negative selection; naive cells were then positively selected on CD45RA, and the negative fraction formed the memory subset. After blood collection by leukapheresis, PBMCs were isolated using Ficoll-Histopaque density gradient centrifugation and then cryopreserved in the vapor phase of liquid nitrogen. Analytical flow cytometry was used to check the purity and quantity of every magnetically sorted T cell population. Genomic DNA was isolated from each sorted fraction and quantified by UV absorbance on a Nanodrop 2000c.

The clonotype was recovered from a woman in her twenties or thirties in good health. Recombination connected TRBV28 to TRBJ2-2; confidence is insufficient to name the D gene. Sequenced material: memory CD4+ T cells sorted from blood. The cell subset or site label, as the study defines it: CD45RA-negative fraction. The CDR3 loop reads CASSFGGTDTGELFF. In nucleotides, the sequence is TGTGCCAGCAGTTTCGGCGGTACGGACACCGGGGAGCTGTTTTTT.